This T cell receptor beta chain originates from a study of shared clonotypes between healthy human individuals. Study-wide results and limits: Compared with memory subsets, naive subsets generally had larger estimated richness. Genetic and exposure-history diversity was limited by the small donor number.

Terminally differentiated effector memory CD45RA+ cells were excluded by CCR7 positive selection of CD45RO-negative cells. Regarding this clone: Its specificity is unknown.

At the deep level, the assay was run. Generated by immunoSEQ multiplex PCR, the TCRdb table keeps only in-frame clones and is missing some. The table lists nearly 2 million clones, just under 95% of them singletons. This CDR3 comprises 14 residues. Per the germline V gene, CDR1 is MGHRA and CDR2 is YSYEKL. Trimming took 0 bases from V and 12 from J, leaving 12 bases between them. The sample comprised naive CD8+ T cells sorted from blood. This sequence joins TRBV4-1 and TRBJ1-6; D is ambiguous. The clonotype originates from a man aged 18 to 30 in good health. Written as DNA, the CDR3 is TGCGCCAGCAGCCAAGATTATTCTTCGGGACCCCTCCACTTT. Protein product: CASSQDYSSGPLHF.